This TCR beta chain was observed in a study of shared clonotypes between healthy human individuals. On sorted subsets, replicate PCRs used roughly 220 ng DNA, or 25,000 to 35,000 T cell genomes. TCRdb's copy holds only in-frame clones and misses some; the assay was immunoSEQ multiplex PCR. The sample lists 2 million to 2.5 million clones, about 90% occurring once. This clone has more than one count but fewer than ten. The identical CDR3 is also encoded by other nucleotide sequences in the sample. The germline V and J ends were trimmed by 0 bases and 1 base, with 6 bases remaining between them. The CDR3 has 14 residues. Germline loops: CDR1 SGHTA, CDR2 FQGTGA.

V gene TRBV7-3 combines with J gene TRBJ1-1; tentatively, D is TRBD1 (5 bases). This clonotype was sampled from a man between 18 and 35 years old in good health. Some clones in this sample may be carry-over from other donors' samples. Sequences were obtained from naive CD4+ T cells from PBMCs. The subset: CD45RA+ positively selected. This CDR3 reads CASSLTGGNTEAFF. The DNA for the CDR3 is TGTGCCAGCAGCTTAACGGGGGGGAACACTGAAGCTTTCTTT.